Listed here are 30 T cell receptor beta chains from one sample, sequenced in a study of T cell responses to AZD1222 COVID-19 vaccine. This table comes from immunoSEQ multiplex PCR, and its TCRdb copy is limited to in-frame clones, with some not included. In the table there are 120,000 to 150,000 clones, around four fifths of which are singletons. This sample comprised peripheral blood, obtained on day 0 of MenACWY control vaccination. The receptors were sampled from an adult in good health.

This chain uses TRBV19 with TRBJ1-4; TRBD1 might be the D (5 bases). CDR3 size: 15 residues. V was pared by 2 bases and J by 7 bases, with 14 bases between. CDR1 LNHDA and CDR2 SQIVND come from the germline V gene (reference sequence). As DNA, the CDR3 is TGTGCCAGTAGTATAACTGGGGACGGATTTGAAAAACTGTTTTTT. The encoded protein is CASSITGDGFEKLFF.

V is TRBV5-1 and J is TRBJ1-2; TRBD1 matches 7 bases. In germline, CDR1 is SGHRS, CDR2 YFSETQ. The CDR3 runs 16 residues. With 4 bases clipped from V and 4 bases from J, the junction kept 13 bases outside the gene matches. CDR3 sequence: CASSPGTEIFGYGYTF. The CDR3 nucleotides read TGCGCCAGCAGCCCAGGGACAGAAATTTTCGGCTATGGCTACACCTTC.

This clone has only one observation. The V gene is TRBV5-1, the J gene TRBJ1-1; 11 nucleotides line up with TRBD1. Germline V CDR1 and CDR2: SGHRS, YFSETQ. The CDR3 has 12 amino acids. Trimming took 4 bases from V and 10 from J; bases not matched to a gene: 3. The CDR3 protein is CASSVDRGRAFF. CDR3 nucleotides: TGCGCCAGCAGCGTGGACAGGGGGCGAGCTTTCTTT.

This chain connects TRBV4-2 to TRBJ1-4; unclear D gene. The CDR3 is 14 amino acids. The germline V and J ends were trimmed by 0 bases and 7 bases, with 9 bases remaining between them. Germline loops: CDR1 LGHNA, CDR2 YNFKEQ. CDR3 nucleotides: TGTGCCAGCAGCCAAGAGGGAAAAGGTGAAAAACTGTTTTTT. This gives the protein CASSQEGKGEKLFF.

This CDR3 reads CASRARSLSGGNEQFF. The CDR3 region has the DNA TGTGCCAGTAGAGCTCGGTCTCTTTCTGGGGGCAATGAGCAGTTCTTC. This rearrangement joins TRBV19 to TRBJ2-1; D is perhaps TRBD1 or TRBD2 (5 bases each). CDR3 length equals 16 residues. The germline CDR1 and CDR2 sequences are LNHDA and SQIVND (reference sequence). V was cut by 6 bases and J by 6 bases, with 21 bases left in between.

This clone was seen a single time. The chain recombines TRBV4-1 with TRBJ1-6, with unresolved D. CDR3 length: 12 amino acids. The germline gives CDR1 MGHRA, CDR2 YSYEKL. V lost 4 bases and J lost 7, with 5 bases in between. The CDR3 sequence: CASSPQNSPLHF. The DNA of the CDR3 is TGCGCCAGCAGCCCCCAAAATTCACCCCTCCACTTT.

The CDR3 loop is CATSDGTGHEKLFF. CDR3 DNA: TGTGCCACCAGTGATGGGACAGGTCATGAAAAACTGTTTTTT. The rearrangement links TRBV24-1 to TRBJ1-4; 8 bases match TRBD1. V lost 3 bases and J lost 6; bases outside the gene matches: 2. This CDR3 spans 14 amino acids. Germline lookup yields CDR1 KGHDR and CDR2 SFDVKD.

On this clone itself: It may be a read error: a sequence one base away is much more abundant. The rearrangement links TRBV3-1 (or the pseudogene TRBV3-2) to TRBJ2-3, with 9 positions matching TRBD2. In germline, CDR1 is LGHDT, CDR2 YNNKEL (reference sequence). CDR3 length: 16 residues. After removal of 0 bases from V and 1 base from J, the junction contained 2 bases not matched to a gene. The CDR3 DNA is TGTGCCAGCAGCCAAGATCTAGCGGGGCGCACAGATACGCAGTATTTT. This encodes CASSQDLAGRTDTQYF.

The chain employs TRBV5-1 and TRBJ2-7, with unresolved D. Germline V lookup: CDR1 SGHRS, CDR2 YFSETQ. The CDR3 consists of 15 residues. V was pared by 0 bases and J by 5 bases, with 15 bases between. CDR3 nucleotides: TGCGCCAGCAGCTTGGGGGCGGATTATTACCACGAGCAGTACTTC. Translation: CASSLGADYYHEQYF.

The chain combines TRBV5-1 with TRBJ2-3, with D tentatively TRBD1 (5 bases). V was cut by 4 bases and J by 4 bases, with 13 bases left in between. The CDR3 contains 14 residues. Germline values: CDR1 SGHRS, CDR2 YFSETQ. The chain's CDR3 is CASSLTEKSDTQYF. The DNA for the CDR3 is TGCGCCAGCAGCCTGACAGAGAAATCAGATACGCAGTATTTT.

This rearrangement joins TRBV7-8 to TRBJ2-2, with D unresolved. Germline V lookup: CDR1 SGHVS, CDR2 FQNEAQ. The length of the CDR3 is 13 residues. V lost 3 bases and J lost 2, with 4 bases in between. CDR3 protein: CASSFRNTGELFF. In DNA form, the CDR3 reads TGTGCCAGCAGCTTTAGAAACACCGGGGAGCTGTTTTTT.

This CDR3 reads CASSQVGSKHEAFF. The CDR3 DNA follows: TGTGCCAGCAGCCAAGTCGGGAGTAAACATGAAGCTTTCTTT. This chain links TRBV3-1 (or the pseudogene TRBV3-2) with TRBJ1-1; no reliable D call. CDR1 is LGHDT, CDR2 YNNKEL, per germline (reference sequence). The V end lost 1 base, the J end lost 7 bases, and 13 bases lay between the germline ends. The CDR3 runs to 14 residues.

The V gene is TRBV7-9, the J gene TRBJ1-2; D is possibly TRBD1 (5 bases). The CDR3 is made up of 15 amino acids. From germline, CDR1 is SEHNR and CDR2 FQNEAQ (reference sequence). V was pared by 4 bases and J by 3 bases, with 15 bases between. The CDR3 loop reads CASSSQPGDYYGYTF. The CDR3 nucleotides read TGTGCCAGCAGCTCCCAACCGGGGGACTACTATGGCTACACCTTC.

This clone showed up just a few times. The rearrangement joins TRBV11-3 to TRBJ2-1; the D is unclear. The CDR3 length is 12 residues. V lost 5 bases and J lost 10, with 12 bases in between. In germline, CDR1 is SGHNT, CDR2 YENEEA. In nucleotides, the CDR3 is TGTGCCAGCAGCCGCGTATATAGCGAGCAGTTCTTC. Protein: CASSRVYSEQFF.

The rearrangement joins TRBV3-1 (or the pseudogene TRBV3-2) to TRBJ1-3; D is possibly TRBD1 (5 bases). Per germline, CDR1 LGHDT and CDR2 YNNKEL (reference sequence). This CDR3 comprises 14 residues. Trimming took 4 bases from V and 0 from J, leaving 7 bases between them. In DNA form, the CDR3 reads TGTGCCAGCAGCCCGACAGTCTCTGGAAACACCATATATTTT. Translating it yields CASSPTVSGNTIYF.

This rearrangement joins TRBV5-1 to TRBJ2-5, with D possibly TRBD1 on 5 matching bases. Trimming took off 0 bases at V and 5 bases at J, with 20 bases between the two ends. Germline assignment: CDR1 SGHRS and CDR2 YFSETQ. CDR3 length equals 17 residues. The CDR3 sequence is CASSLAGQGVKGETQYF. The CDR3 DNA reads as TGCGCCAGCAGCTTGGCCGGGCAAGGGGTTAAAGGGGAGACCCAGTACTTC.

The chain couples TRBV5-1 to TRBJ1-3; D gene uncertain. The germline V gene has CDR1 SGHRS and CDR2 YFSETQ. This CDR3 contains 17 residues. Trimming stripped 1 base from V and 4 bases from J, with 18 bases between. In DNA, the CDR3 is TGCGCCAGCAGCTTGAGGCAGCTCAAGGTAGAGGGAAACACCATATATTTT. It specifies CASSLRQLKVEGNTIYF.

The chain couples TRBV28 to TRBJ1-1; D is ambiguous. V was clipped by 6 bases and J by 10 bases, with 21 bases between them. This CDR3 region has 14 residues. The germline gives CDR1 MDHEN, CDR2 SYDVKM. The CDR3 loop reads CASSRRSIQGGAFF. CDR3 DNA: TGTGCCAGCAGCCGACGCTCGATCCAAGGAGGAGCTTTCTTT.

The chain uses TRBV6-4 and TRBJ2-6; D unclear. CDR3 length: 14 amino acids. V dropped 8 bases and J dropped 0 bases, with 8 bases sitting between them. Germline assignment: CDR1 MRHNA and CDR2 SNTAGT. The CDR3 region is CASQPSSGANVLTF. CDR3 in DNA: TGTGCCAGCCAACCCAGCTCTGGGGCCAACGTCCTGACTTTC.

The chain carries TRBV9 and TRBJ1-2, with TRBD1 matching over 8 bases. Trimming took 4 bases from V and 2 from J; bases not matched to a gene: 10. The CDR3 has 16 residues. Germline V CDR1 and CDR2: SGDLS, YYNGEE. The CDR3 DNA follows: TGTGCCAGCAGCCCCCGGACAGGGAATCCGAACTATGGCTACACCTTC. It codes for CASSPRTGNPNYGYTF.

This clone has only a few counts. This chain connects TRBV7-6 to TRBJ1-3; D is unclear. Germline values: CDR1 SGHVS, CDR2 FNYEAQ. The CDR3 spans 15 residues. V was pared by 1 base and J by 4 bases, with 11 bases between. The CDR3 loop is CASSLGPGSGNTIYF. The DNA for the CDR3 is TGTGCCAGCAGCTTAGGCCCGGGATCCGGAAACACCATATATTTT.

The chain uses TRBV18 and TRBJ2-2; a possible D gene is TRBD2 (6 bases). The CDR3 has 13 amino acids. The germline V gene encodes CDR1 KGHSH and CDR2 LQKENI. V was trimmed by 3 bases and J by 6 bases, leaving 8 bases between them. The CDR3 loop is CASSPAGPGELFF. The CDR3 DNA follows: TGTGCCAGCTCACCCGCGGGACCCGGGGAGCTGTTTTTT. Using reference TRBV18 and TRBJ2-2 for the parts outside the CDR3, the full variable domain is NAGVMQNPRHLVRRRGQEARLRCSPMKGHSHVYWYRQLPEEGLKFMVYLQKENIIDESGMPKERFSAEFPKEGPSILRIQQVVRGDSAAYFCASSPAGPGELFFGEGSRLTVL.

The chain carries TRBV6-5 and TRBJ2-1, with D tentatively TRBD1 (8 bases). The CDR3 loop spans 15 amino acids. Germline V gives CDR1 MNHEY, CDR2 SVGAGI. V was clipped by 4 bases and J by 7 bases, with 17 bases between them. The CDR3, as DNA: TGTGCCAGCAGTTTGGGAGGGACAGGTCGTAATGAGCAGTTCTTC. Encoded protein: CASSLGGTGRNEQFF.

The J gene is TRBJ1-5, the V gene TRBV7-2; weak D call: TRBD1 (5 bases). Germline V gene data show CDR1 as SGHTA and CDR2 as FQGNSA. Deletions cut 1 base from V and 6 bases from J, with 13 bases between. The CDR3 extends over 15 amino acids. Written as DNA, the CDR3 is TGTGCCAGCAGCTTAGGGCCAGGGAGGGGTCAGCCCCAGCATTTT. Translation: CASSLGPGRGQPQHF. Supplemented by reference TRBV7-2 and TRBJ1-5, the full variable domain reads GAGVSQSPSNKVTEKGKDVELRCDPISGHTALYWYRQSLGQGLEFLIYFQGNSAPDKSGLPSDRFSAERTGGSVSTLTIQRTQQEDSAVYLCASSLGPGRGQPQHFGDGTRLSIL.

CDR3 coding DNA: TGTGCCAGCAGCCAAGAATTGCGAAGCGGAAACACCATATATTTT. Protein sequence: CASSQELRSGNTIYF. V gene TRBV3-1 (or the pseudogene TRBV3-2) combines with J gene TRBJ1-3; D ambiguous. The CDR3 runs 15 residues. V shed 0 bases and J shed 4 bases, with 10 bases lying between them. Germline V gives CDR1 LGHDT, CDR2 YNNKEL (reference sequence).

The chain joins TRBV5-4 to TRBJ1-1; D is ambiguous. The CDR3 contains 14 residues. The germline V gene has CDR1 SGHNT and CDR2 YYREEE (reference sequence). Trimming pared 0 bases from V and 1 base from J, leaving 7 bases between. The CDR3 coding sequence is TGTGCCAGCAGCTTGGCGGCCGGGAACACTGAAGCTTTCTTT. It is translated as CASSLAAGNTEAFF.

CDR3 in DNA: TGTGCCAGCAGTTATTCCCCTGGAAACACCATATATTTT. It specifies CASSYSPGNTIYF. This sequence joins TRBV6-5 and TRBJ1-3, with D uncertain. The CDR3 runs to 13 residues. Germline CDR1 MNHEY, CDR2 SVGAGI. V was pared by 3 bases and J by 2 bases, with 5 bases between.

This chain joins TRBV2 and TRBJ2-2; D is unresolved. In germline, CDR1 is SNHLY, CDR2 FYNNEI. The V end lost 3 bases, the J end lost 7 bases, and 12 bases lay between the germline ends. This CDR3 has 14 residues. In DNA form, the CDR3 reads TGTGCCAGCAGTGAGGCAGGCCGTGGCGGGGAGCTGTTTTTT. Translated, it gives CASSEAGRGGELFF.

About this clone: Other DNA sequences in the sample encode the same CDR3. The chain joins TRBV25-1 to TRBJ1-5; D is uncertain. The germline gives CDR1 MGHDK, CDR2 SYGVNS. The CDR3 runs 12 residues. Trimming pared 4 bases from V and 4 bases from J, leaving 5 bases between. Here the CDR3 reads CASSGGNQPQHF. DNA of the CDR3: TGTGCCAGCAGTGGGGGAAATCAGCCCCAGCATTTT.

V is TRBV7-6 and J is TRBJ2-1, with 8 bases lining up with TRBD2. Trimming took 1 base from V and 0 from J; bases not matched to a gene: 5. Germline CDR1 is SGHVS and CDR2 is FNYEAQ. The CDR3 spans 17 residues. The DNA of the CDR3 is TGTGCCAGCAGCTTAGAGAGTAGCGGGGCCTCCTACAATGAGCAGTTCTTC. The encoded protein is CASSLESSGASYNEQFF.